The 32 T cell receptor beta chains reported below all come from one sample, sequenced in a study of OX40 agonist ivuxolimab in advanced cancers. The repertoire was sequenced with immunoSEQ multiplex PCR; TCRdb's copy has only in-frame clones and lacks some. The repertoire holds about 80,000 clones, with just under 85% as singletons. This sample comprised CD4+ or CD8+ T cells sorted from blood, obtained in a trial of the OX40 agonist ivuxolimab. The receptors come from an adult with an advanced solid tumor such as melanoma, head and neck, liver or kidney cancer.

This clone was seen more than once but under ten times. V is TRBV6-1 and J is TRBJ1-5, with 8 bases matching TRBD1. Germline CDR1 is MNHNS and CDR2 is SASEGT. This CDR3 region has 16 residues. Losses at the gene ends were 3 bases for V and 5 bases for J; bases not matched to a gene: 9. The CDR3: CASSDRLDRAYQPQHF. In DNA form, the CDR3 reads TGTGCCAGCAGTGATCGATTGGACAGGGCATATCAGCCCCAGCATTTT.

The genes are TRBV6-1 and TRBJ1-6; D is ambiguous. Germline V CDR1 and CDR2: MNHNS, SASEGT. V was trimmed by 0 bases and J by 11 bases, leaving 14 bases between them. This CDR3 comprises 15 residues. The CDR3 DNA follows: TGTGCCAGCAGTGAAGCGGGAGCTCACGGAACACCCCTCCACTTT. It codes for CASSEAGAHGTPLHF.

A single count supports this clone. The chain is built from TRBV5-5 and TRBJ2-5, with TRBD2 matching over 7 bases. The germline V gene has CDR1 SGHKS and CDR2 YYEKEE (reference sequence). The CDR3 loop spans 13 amino acids. The J segment lost 4 bases and the V segment lost 3 bases, leaving 3 bases of the junction unmatched. Here the CDR3 DNA reads TGTGCCAGCAGCTGGGAGGGTGGAGAGACCCAGTACTTC. Amino acids: CASSWEGGETQYF.

In its sample, this clone was seen a few times. The chain carries TRBV19 and TRBJ1-5; possible D gene TRBD1, 5 bases. CDR1 is LNHDA, CDR2 SQIVND, per germline (reference sequence). This CDR3 spans 12 amino acids. V was cut by 5 bases and J by 7 bases, with 9 bases left in between. The CDR3 nucleotides are TGTGCCAGTAGTCCCAGGGCCCAGCCCCAGCATTTT. Translating it yields CASSPRAQPQHF.

This clone was counted between two and nine times. The chain combines TRBV4-1 with TRBJ2-1; TRBD2 matches at 9 bases. Germline V CDR1 and CDR2: MGHRA, YSYEKL. This CDR3 is built from 16 residues. With 4 bases clipped from V and 4 bases from J, the junction kept 8 bases outside the gene matches. CDR3 residues: CASSRSERGEYNEQFF. In nucleotides, the CDR3 is TGCGCCAGCAGCCGCAGCGAGCGGGGGGAGTACAATGAGCAGTTCTTC.

This clone appeared once. The chain is built from TRBV4-2 and TRBJ1-5, with D unresolved. CDR1 and CDR2 from the germline V gene are LGHNA and YNFKEQ. The ends were cut back, 6 bases at V and 5 bases at J, with 17 bases in the middle. This CDR3 is 15 amino acids long. CDR3 in amino acids: CASSYDTSGYQPQHF. The CDR3 nucleotides read TGTGCCAGCAGTTATGACACATCGGGGTATCAGCCCCAGCATTTT.

This chain links TRBV7-9 with TRBJ1-1; no definite D call. Germline CDR1 reads SEHNR; CDR2 reads FQNEAQ (reference sequence). The CDR3 is 16 amino acids. Trimming cost V 2 bases and J 1 base, with 14 bases left between them. The CDR3 nucleotides read TGTGCCAGCAGCTTAACTGTAGTTTCCGGGAACACTGAAGCTTTCTTT. It translates to CASSLTVVSGNTEAFF.

The chain couples TRBV18 to TRBJ2-3, with 7 positions matching TRBD1. Germline loops: CDR1 KGHSH, CDR2 LQKENI. CDR3 length equals 16 residues. The trim removed 2 bases at V and 1 base at J, leaving 6 bases unmatched. CDR3 coding DNA: TGTGCCAGCTCACCATCTTACGGGACAGGCACAGATACGCAGTATTTT. The encoded protein is CASSPSYGTGTDTQYF.

This chain connects TRBV18 to TRBJ2-2, with D perhaps being TRBD1 or TRBD2 (6 bases each). The CDR3 totals 14 residues. V lost 6 bases and J 6 bases, leaving 14 bases between the germline ends. From germline, CDR1 is KGHSH and CDR2 LQKENI. CDR3 sequence: CASSLNREAGELFF. The CDR3 coding sequence is TGTGCCAGCTCTCTTAACAGGGAGGCCGGGGAGCTGTTTTTT.

The chain is built from TRBV19 and TRBJ1-5; D is possibly TRBD1 (6 bases). Trimming stripped 7 bases from V and 3 bases from J, with 13 bases between. In germline, CDR1 is LNHDA, CDR2 SQIVND (reference sequence). This CDR3 region has 14 residues. The CDR3 bases are TGTGCCAGTAATAACAGGGCAAACAATCAGCCCCAGCATTTT. Residues: CASNNRANNQPQHF.

There are a few counts of this clone. The chain has TRBV6-5 and TRBJ2-3; the match to TRBD1 covers 7 bases. From germline, CDR1 is MNHEY and CDR2 SVGAGI. Losses at the gene ends were 5 bases for V and 4 bases for J; bases not matched to a gene: 9. This CDR3 has 15 residues. The CDR3 sequence: CASSQTTGVADTQYF. The CDR3 region has the DNA TGTGCCAGCAGTCAGACCACAGGGGTTGCAGATACGCAGTATTTT.

This clone was observed a single time. This chain connects TRBV4-1 to TRBJ1-5; possible D gene TRBD1, 5 bases. The CDR3 loop spans 16 amino acids. The germline V gene has CDR1 MGHRA and CDR2 YSYEKL. Deletions cut 0 bases from V and 2 bases from J, with 11 bases between. CDR3 bases: TGCGCCAGCAGCCAAGATCCAGGGATTGGCAATCAGCCCCAGCATTTT. This gives the protein CASSQDPGIGNQPQHF.

As concerns this clone: At the DNA level, this CDR3 is encoded by other sequences in the same sample as well. J is TRBJ1-4 and V is TRBV7-6; D is undetermined. Trimming shortened V by 5 bases and J by 4 bases, and 11 bases separated the two germline ends. Germline lookup yields CDR1 SGHVS and CDR2 FNYEAQ. This CDR3 spans 14 amino acids. The DNA of the CDR3 is TGTGCCAGCAGCCCTCGGCTTCGTAATGAAAAACTGTTTTTT. Amino acids: CASSPRLRNEKLFF.

V and J are TRBV29-1 and TRBJ1-1; the D is unclear. CDR3 size: 11 residues. Between the trimmed V and J ends, which lost 3 bases and 4 bases, there was a span of 6 bases. CDR1 SQVTM and CDR2 ANQGSEA come from the germline V gene. The DNA for the CDR3 is TGCAGCGTTGACCGGGGCACTGAAGCTTTCTTT. Amino acids: CSVDRGTEAFF.

The rearrangement links TRBV5-1 to TRBJ1-2; the D gene is possibly TRBD1 (6 bases). The CDR3 is 13 residues long. Germline CDR1 reads SGHRS; CDR2 reads YFSETQ. Trimming removed 1 base at V and 13 bases at J, with 17 bases between. The CDR3 spells CASSLSVQGELTF. As DNA, the CDR3 is TGCGCCAGCAGCTTGTCTGTACAGGGCGAACTCACCTTC. Full variable domain (rest looked up from reference TRBV5-1 and TRBJ1-2): KAGVTQTPRYLIKTRGQQVTLSCSPISGHRSVSWYQQTPGQGLQFLFEYFSETQRNKGNFPGRFSGRQFSNSRSEMNVSTLELGDSALYLCASSLSVQGELTFGSGTRLTVV.

This chain joins TRBV19 and TRBJ1-5; no clear D. Germline assignment: CDR1 LNHDA and CDR2 SQIVND (reference sequence). There are 14 residues in the CDR3. Trimming left V 4 bases short and J 0 bases short, with 7 bases between. The CDR3 region has the DNA TGTGCCAGTAGTAATCGAGCTAGCAATCAGCCCCAGCATTTT. It codes for CASSNRASNQPQHF.

CDR3 sequence reads: CSTRGEDGYTF. CDR3 coding DNA: TGCAGCACCCGAGGGGAGGATGGCTACACCTTC. This chain connects TRBV29-1 to TRBJ1-2; TRBD1 is a possible D gene (5 bases). CDR1 and CDR2 (germline): SQVTM, ANQGSEA. This CDR3 region has 11 residues. Trimming took off 8 bases at V and 6 bases at J, with 13 bases between the two ends.

The chain uses TRBV7-2 and TRBJ1-2; D may be TRBD1 (5 bases). Trimming left V 5 bases short and J 0 bases short, with 13 bases between. Germline-derived CDR1 and CDR2 are SGHTA and FQGNSA. This CDR3 has 15 amino acids. The CDR3 DNA reads TGTGCCAGCAGCACTATGACAGCCACTAACTATGGCTACACCTTC. Translation gives CASSTMTATNYGYTF.

The V gene is TRBV5-1, the J gene TRBJ2-7; TRBD1 or TRBD2 may be the D gene (5 bases each). CDR3 length: 12 amino acids. Germline V lookup: CDR1 SGHRS, CDR2 YFSETQ. V was pared by 4 bases and J by 11 bases, with 16 bases between. The chain's CDR3 is CASSDDLGREYF. The DNA of the CDR3 is TGCGCCAGCAGCGATGATCTGGGGCGGGAGTACTTC.

The chain has TRBV18 and TRBJ1-2, with 8 bases fitting TRBD1. V was pared by 3 bases and J by 2 bases, with 5 bases of the junction left unmatched. The CDR3 covers 15 residues. The germline gives CDR1 KGHSH, CDR2 LQKENI. CDR3 in DNA: TGTGCCAGCTCACCTCGACCAGGGGGCAACTATGGCTACACCTTC. Residues: CASSPRPGGNYGYTF.

The V gene is TRBV9, the J gene TRBJ2-5; D not resolved. The V end lost 3 bases, the J end lost 2 bases, and 11 bases lay between the germline ends. The CDR3 covers 14 residues. In germline, CDR1 is SGDLS, CDR2 YYNGEE. CDR3 region: CASSAGLVQETQYF. The CDR3 coding sequence is TGTGCCAGCAGCGCGGGTCTAGTTCAAGAGACCCAGTACTTC.

V usage is TRBV10-3 and J usage is TRBJ1-6; possibly TRBD1 for D (6 bases). The germline CDR1 and CDR2 sequences are ENHRY and SYGVKD. V was pared by 8 bases and J by 8 bases, with 19 bases between. This CDR3 region has 15 residues. The CDR3 loop is CAIGGTGFADSPLHF. As DNA, the CDR3 is TGTGCCATCGGGGGCACAGGGTTTGCGGATTCACCCCTCCACTTT.

The chain links TRBV9 to TRBJ2-5, with TRBD1 matching 7 bases. The trim removed 5 bases at V and 2 bases at J, leaving 3 bases unmatched. CDR1 and CDR2 (germline): SGDLS, YYNGEE. This CDR3 has 13 residues. The CDR3 protein is CASSEGQQETQYF. CDR3 in DNA: TGTGCCAGCAGTGAGGGACAGCAAGAGACCCAGTACTTC. The full variable domain, rest sourced from reference TRBV9 and TRBJ2-5, is DSGVTQTPKHLITATGQRVTLRCSPRSGDLSVYWYQQSLDQGLQFLIQYYNGEERAKGNILERFSAQQFPDLHSELNLSSLELGDSALYFCASSEGQQETQYFGPGTRLLVL.

The rearrangement joins TRBV5-1 to TRBJ2-1; D may be TRBD1 or TRBD2 (6 bases each). V gave up 1 base and J gave up 0 bases, with 8 bases separating them. The CDR3 covers 15 residues. Per germline, CDR1 SGHRS and CDR2 YFSETQ. CDR3 residues: CASSLRGVSYNEQFF. The CDR3 bases are TGCGCCAGCAGCTTGAGGGGGGTCTCCTACAATGAGCAGTTCTTC.

The chain uses TRBV6-6 and TRBJ2-1; 7 positions match TRBD1. Germline V lookup: CDR1 MNHNY, CDR2 SVGAGI (reference sequence). V trimming: 2 bases; J trimming: 9 bases; junction bases outside the gene matches: 7. This CDR3 has 14 residues. The DNA for the CDR3 is TGTGCCAGCAGTTACGAGGTAGGGGGCAGTGAGCAGTTCTTC. It translates to CASSYEVGGSEQFF.

This clone was picked up one time. The chain employs TRBV19 and TRBJ1-1; D not resolved. V lost 1 base to trimming and J lost 0 bases, with 6 bases between them. This CDR3 is built from 14 residues. Looked up from germline, CDR1 is LNHDA and CDR2 is SQIVND (reference sequence). CDR3 in amino acids: CASSIVTVNTEAFF. The CDR3 DNA reads TGTGCCAGTAGTATAGTTACGGTGAACACTGAAGCTTTCTTT.

V and J are TRBV19 and TRBJ1-5; D gene uncertain. V gave up 7 bases and J gave up 7 bases, with 11 bases separating them. Germline loops: CDR1 LNHDA, CDR2 SQIVND (reference sequence). This CDR3 comprises 12 residues. In DNA, the CDR3 is TGTGCCAGTAAAGCCGTATCCCAGCCCCAGCATTTT. Translated, it gives CASKAVSQPQHF. Looking up the rest from reference TRBV19 and TRBJ1-5 gives the full variable domain: DGGITQSPKYLFRKEGQNVTLSCEQNLNHDAMYWYRQDPGQGLRLIYYSQIVNDFQKGDIAEGYSVSREKKESFPLTVTSAQKNPTAFYLCASKAVSQPQHFGDGTRLSIL.

This chain connects TRBV10-3 to TRBJ2-7; maybe TRBD2 (7 bases). Germline V gene lookup returns CDR1 ENHRY and CDR2 SYGVKD. The CDR3 contains 13 residues. V gave up 6 bases and J gave up 2 bases, with 11 bases separating them. This CDR3 reads CAISTGTTYEQYF. The CDR3, as DNA: TGTGCCATCAGCACAGGGACTACCTACGAGCAGTACTTC.

The J gene is TRBJ2-5, the V gene TRBV6-5; possibly TRBD2 for D (6 bases). This CDR3 has 13 amino acids. Trimming stripped 6 bases from V and 5 bases from J, with 13 bases between. Per germline, CDR1 MNHEY and CDR2 SVGAGI. This chain's CDR3 is CASSLGGRETQYF. In nucleotides, the CDR3 is TGTGCCAGCAGCCTGGGGGGTCGTGAGACCCAGTACTTC.

The chain joins TRBV20-1 to TRBJ1-2, with a possible D match to TRBD1 (5 bases). Germline V lookup: CDR1 DFQATT, CDR2 SNEGSKA (reference sequence). Trimming stripped 2 bases from V and 7 bases from J, with 8 bases between. CDR3 size: 11 residues. CDR3 protein: CSARQGAGYTF. The CDR3 nucleotides read TGCAGTGCTAGACAGGGTGCTGGCTACACCTTC.

J is TRBJ2-3 and V is TRBV28; possibly TRBD1 for D (5 bases). Germline-derived CDR1 and CDR2 are MDHEN and SYDVKM. This CDR3 contains 17 residues. Trimming cost V 6 bases and J 0 bases, with 19 bases left between them. Here the CDR3 DNA reads TGTGCCAGCAGAGTTTCTCCTTACAGGTCTAGCACAGATACGCAGTATTTT. Protein sequence: CASRVSPYRSSTDTQYF.

This clone was seen a few times. The gene calls are TRBV11-3 and TRBJ2-7; 10 bases fit TRBD2. The length of the CDR3 is 15 residues. V lost 4 bases and J lost 3; bases outside the gene matches: 6. Germline V gene sequence: CDR1 SGHNT, CDR2 YENEEA. The CDR3 protein is CASSSLAGPLYEQYF. Here the CDR3 DNA reads TGTGCCAGCAGCTCACTAGCGGGGCCTCTCTACGAGCAGTACTTC. Filled out from reference TRBV11-3 and TRBJ2-7, the complete variable domain reads EAGVVQSPRYKIIEKKQPVAFWCNPISGHNTLYWYLQNLGQGPELLIRYENEEAVDDSQLPKDRFSAERLKGVDSTLKIQPAELGDSAVYLCASSSLAGPLYEQYFGPGTRLTVT.